This T cell receptor beta chain was observed in a study of T cell clonality in common variable immunodeficiency. Study-level findings and limits: Reportedly, TCR beta sequences from common variable immunodeficiency showed fewer deletions and N-nucleotide insertions. CVID subjects showed higher TCRbeta clonality than healthy controls. Patient heterogeneity in the CVID cohort limited correlations between repertoire features and clinical complications.

Sequencing input was equivalent genomic DNA from CVID and controls. The method was immunoSEQ multiplex PCR; TCRdb's version includes in-frame clones alone and lacks a portion of them. The table lists about 35,000 clones, with no singletons. V dropped 0 bases and J dropped 3; count of bases not matched to a gene: 7. Germline CDR1 SGHRS, CDR2 YFSETQ. The CDR3 loop spans 16 amino acids. On this clone itself: As yet, its antigen is unknown. Read coverage stops 3 residues before the CDR3 terminus; the germline J gene supplies the remainder.

The V gene is TRBV5-1, the J gene TRBJ2-7, with TRBD2 matching over 9 bases. The sequence was obtained from a person aged 18 to 75 in good health. The material sequenced was peripheral blood mononuclear cells. The sequenced part of the CDR3 DNA is TGCGCCAGCAGCTTGGAGAGTAGCGGGAGTATCTACGAG. Translated: CASSLESSGSIYE. The complete CDR3 sequence is CASSLESSGSIYEQYF.